This TCR beta chain was found in a study of T cells in Graves' hyperthyroidism and ophthalmopathy. Germline CDR1 and CDR2: SEHNR and FQNEAQ (reference sequence). The CDR3 loop spans 16 amino acids. The trim removed 6 bases at V and 2 bases at J, leaving 12 bases unmatched. TCR beta CDR3 region amplification was performed from RNA transcripts. The HTBI set primed first-round TCR CDR3 RT-PCR. TCRdb re-derived calls from the multiplex PCR reads in MiXCR, one entry per CDR3 protein. The data hold 700,000 to 850,000 distinct CDR3 sequences, with approximately 36% observed a single time. The sequence came from a woman in her 40s with Graves' hyperthyroidism. The sample comprised blood. The chain employs TRBV7-9 and TRBJ2-7, with TRBD2 matching over 8 bases. CDR3 sequence (DNA): TGTGCCAGCAGAGTCCGGAGCGGGGGAACCGCCTACGAGCAGTACTTC. It is translated as CASRVRSGGTAYEQYF. The complete variable domain, with remaining parts taken from reference TRBV7-9 and TRBJ2-7, reads DTGVSQNPRHKITKRGQNVTFRCDPISEHNRLYWYRQTLGQGPEFLTYFQNEAQLEKSRLLSDRFSAERPKGSFSTLEIQRTEQGDSAMYLCASRVRSGGTAYEQYFGPGTRLTVT.